This TCR beta chain was sequenced during a study of blood T cell repertoires in COVID-19. Study details: Samples taken during acute and convalescent COVID-19 were collected in the United States, Italy and Spain. The cDNA or gDNA used as material had been derived from T cells, B-cell-depleted T cells, or PBMCs.

The CDR3 sequence is 14 residues long. Germline-derived CDR1 and CDR2 are MNHEY and SVGAGI. The V gene lost 6 bases and the J gene lost 5 bases, with 13 bases spanning the gap. Original processing methods: Counts of nucleated cells, estimated from reference gene primer amplification, were obtained. Libraries were prepared by immunoSEQ multiplex PCR; TCRdb keeps only in-frame clonotypes and omits some of them. That table is the source of V, J and clone size, and D and trimming were worked out from the DNA. The data contain some 200,000 clones, about 85% of them singletons. The sequence derives from a woman aged 60 to 75 who had recovered from COVID-19. Sequencing was done on a sample of peripheral blood. This chain connects TRBV6-5 to TRBJ2-2; D might be TRBD2 (6 bases). This CDR3 is CASRLSGGTGELFF. The CDR3 DNA is TGTGCCAGCAGGTTGTCCGGGGGTACCGGGGAGCTGTTTTTT.